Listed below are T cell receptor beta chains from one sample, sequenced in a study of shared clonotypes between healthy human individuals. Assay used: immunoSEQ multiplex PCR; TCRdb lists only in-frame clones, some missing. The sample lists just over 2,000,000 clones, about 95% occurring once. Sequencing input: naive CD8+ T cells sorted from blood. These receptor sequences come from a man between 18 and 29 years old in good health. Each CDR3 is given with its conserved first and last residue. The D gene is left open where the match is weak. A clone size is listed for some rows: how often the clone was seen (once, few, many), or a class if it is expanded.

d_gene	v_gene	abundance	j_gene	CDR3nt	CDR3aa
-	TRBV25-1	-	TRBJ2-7	TGTGCCAGCAGTGACCTTAACCGACAGCCCTACGAGCAGTACTTC	CASSDLNRQPYEQYF
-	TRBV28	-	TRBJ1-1	TGTGCCAGCAGCCTCAGGGATTACAGCATGAACACTGAAGCTTTCTTT	CASSLRDYSMNTEAFF
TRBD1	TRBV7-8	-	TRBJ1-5	TGTGCCAGCAGCTTGAGCCGGGACAGCTACAATCAGCCCCAGCATTTT	CASSLSRDSYNQPQHF
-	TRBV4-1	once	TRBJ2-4	TGCGCCAGCAGCCACGATAAAACCCTCCAGCTAGCCAAAAACATTCAGTACTTC	CASSHDKTLQLAKNIQYF
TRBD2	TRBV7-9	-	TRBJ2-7	TGTGCCAGCAGCTCACCAATGACATTAGCGGGGGGCACCTACGAGCAGTACTTC	CASSSPMTLAGGTYEQYF
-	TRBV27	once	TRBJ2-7	TGTGCCAGCAGCGGAATGGCGGGAACAGGGGACCTCCCTACTCCCATCTACGAGCAGTACTTC	CASSGMAGTGDLPTPIYEQYF
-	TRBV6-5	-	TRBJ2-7	TGTGCCAGCAGTTTCACGGCTCTGTCTATCGGTGAGCAGTACTTC	CASSFTALSIGEQYF
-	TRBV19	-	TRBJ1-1	TGTGCCAGTAGTATGGGTTCGACTTTCTTT	CASSMGSTFF
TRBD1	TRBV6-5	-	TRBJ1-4	TGTGCCAGCAGTAGGGGACAGGCTAATGAAAAACTGTTTTTT	CASSRGQANEKLFF
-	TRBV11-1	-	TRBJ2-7	TGTGCCAGCAGCTTAGGCGGGGCGAACTACGAGCAGTACTTC	CASSLGGANYEQYF
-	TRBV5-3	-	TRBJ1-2	TGTGCCAGAAGCTTGAATTGCAGGGATCACTATGGCTACACCTTC	CARSLNCRDHYGYTF
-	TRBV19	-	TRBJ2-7	TGTGCCAGTAGCCCCGACAGGACCTACGAGCAGTACTTC	CASSPDRTYEQYF
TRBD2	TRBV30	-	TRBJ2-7	TGTGCCTGGAGAAATTCGGAGGGAGGGCCCTACGAGCAGTACTTC	CAWRNSEGGPYEQYF
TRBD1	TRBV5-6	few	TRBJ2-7	TGTGCCAGCAGCTACGGACAGGCCTACGAGCAGTACTTC	CASSYGQAYEQYF
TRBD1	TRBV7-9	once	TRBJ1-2	TGTGCCAGCAGAATCGGGACAGGCTCTAACTATGGCTACACCTTC	CASRIGTGSNYGYTF
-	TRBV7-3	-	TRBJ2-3	TGTGCCAGCCAGTCCGGGACTAGCACAGATACGCAGTATTTT	CASQSGTSTDTQYF
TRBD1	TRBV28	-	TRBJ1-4	TGTGCCAGCAGTCCACGGACAGGCCCAACTAATGAAAAACTGTTTTTT	CASSPRTGPTNEKLFF
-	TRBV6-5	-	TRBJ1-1	TGTGCCAGCAGTCGACAGGTCAACACTGAAGCTTTCTTT	CASSRQVNTEAFF
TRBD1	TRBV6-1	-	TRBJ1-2	TGTGCCAGCAGTGAAGAATCCGGGACAGAGTTTAACTATGGCTACACCTTC	CASSEESGTEFNYGYTF
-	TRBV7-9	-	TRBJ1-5	TGTGCCAGCAGCCCGGGCGTTGGGGATCAGCCCCAGCATTTT	CASSPGVGDQPQHF
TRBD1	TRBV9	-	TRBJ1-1	TGTGCCAGCAGCGTAGACAGGGGGAACACTGAAGCTTTCTTT	CASSVDRGNTEAFF
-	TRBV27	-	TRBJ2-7	TGTGCCAGCAGTTTAACAGCTGGCGCGTTGTACGAGCAGTACTTC	CASSLTAGALYEQYF
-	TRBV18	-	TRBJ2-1	TGTGCCAGCTCACCATATAGGGAGAGCTCCTACAATGAGCAGTTCTTC	CASSPYRESSYNEQFF
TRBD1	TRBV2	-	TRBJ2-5	TGTGCCAGCATTCGAGGCGGACAGGGGAGAGAGACCCAGTACTTC	CASIRGGQGRETQYF
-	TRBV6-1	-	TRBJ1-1	TGTGCCAGCAGTGAAGGCAGGTCTTCGGAAGCTTTCTTT	CASSEGRSSEAFF
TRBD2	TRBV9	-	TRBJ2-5	TGTGCCAGCAGCGTAGATGGGACTATCACCGAGGAGACCCAGTACTTC	CASSVDGTITEETQYF
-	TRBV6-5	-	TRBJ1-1	TGTGCCAGCAGTACCTTGGGGGCGTTTACTGAAGCTTTCTTT	CASSTLGAFTEAFF
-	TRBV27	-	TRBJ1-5	TGTGCCAGCAGTTACGCCCCCAGTCAGCCCCAGCATTTT	CASSYAPSQPQHF
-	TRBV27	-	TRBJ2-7	TGTGCCAGCAGTTTAGTGAGGCAGCGAGTCCACGAGCAGTACTTC	CASSLVRQRVHEQYF
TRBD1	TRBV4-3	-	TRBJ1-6	TGCGCCAGCAGCCAAGATCGGCAGGGGGTTTCACCCCTCCACTTT	CASSQDRQGVSPLHF
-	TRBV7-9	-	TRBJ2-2	TGTGCCAGCAGCCCAGTGACAGGATACACCGGGGAGCTGTTTTTT	CASSPVTGYTGELFF
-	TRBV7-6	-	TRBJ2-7	TGTGCCAGCAGCTTAGTCCTGGAGGGAGACCTGGGCGAGCAGTACTTC	CASSLVLEGDLGEQYF
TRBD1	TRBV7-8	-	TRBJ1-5	TGTGCCAGCAGTCCGGGACAGGGCCTTTATAGCAATCAGCCCCAGCATTTT	CASSPGQGLYSNQPQHF
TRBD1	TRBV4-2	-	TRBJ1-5	TGTGCCAGCAGTCAGGCGACAGGGGGTGGCAATCAGCCCCAGCATTTT	CASSQATGGGNQPQHF
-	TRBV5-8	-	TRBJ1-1	TGTGCCAGCACTCTCTGGGGGGCCACTGAAGCTTTCTTT	CASTLWGATEAFF
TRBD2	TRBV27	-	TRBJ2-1	TGTGCCAGCAGTTTGGGACTAGCGGGGGGCTATGAGCAGTTCTTC	CASSLGLAGGYEQFF
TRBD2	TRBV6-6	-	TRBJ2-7	TGTGCCAGCAGTTACGGGCTAGCGGCCTCCTACGAGCAGTACTTC	CASSYGLAASYEQYF
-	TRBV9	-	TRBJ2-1	TGTGCCAGCAGCGTAGGGGGCTCGGGCAATGAGCAGTTCTTC	CASSVGGSGNEQFF
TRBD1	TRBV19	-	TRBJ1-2	TGTGCCAGTAGTCCTAGGACAGGGGGTAACTATGGCTACACCTTC	CASSPRTGGNYGYTF
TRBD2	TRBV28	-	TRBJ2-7	TGTGCCAGCAGCCTACTAGCGGCCTCCTACGAGCAGTACTTC	CASSLLAASYEQYF
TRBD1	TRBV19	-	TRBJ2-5	TGTGCCAGTAGTATAGGGGACAGCTTACAAGAGACCCAGTACTTC	CASSIGDSLQETQYF
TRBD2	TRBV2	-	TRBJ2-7	TGTGCCAGCAGTGAAGCGACTAGCGGGGCACTCTACGAGCAGTACTTC	CASSEATSGALYEQYF
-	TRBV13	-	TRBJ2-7	TGTGCCAGCAGCTATCACAGGGTTGGAGAGCAGTACTTC	CASSYHRVGEQYF
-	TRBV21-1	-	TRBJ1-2	TGTGCCAGCAGCAAACGAATCAGGGAGGCGTGTTATGGCTACACCTTC	CASSKRIREACYGYTF
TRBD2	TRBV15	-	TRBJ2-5	TGTGCCACCAGCAGCGTACTAGCGGGAGCTGAAAAGACCCAGTACTTC	CATSSVLAGAEKTQYF
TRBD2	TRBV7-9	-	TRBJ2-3	TGTGCCAGCAGTGACTCTAGGCGGCGGGAGCATAGAGATACGCAGTATTTT	CASSDSRRREHRDTQYF
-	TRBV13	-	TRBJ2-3	TGTGCCAGCAGCTTAGGGGATAGCGGACCAGATACGCAGTATTTT	CASSLGDSGPDTQYF
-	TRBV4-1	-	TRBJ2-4	TGCGCCAGCAGCCAAGATGGTGGGGGGCAAGCCAAAAACATTCAGTACTTC	CASSQDGGGQAKNIQYF
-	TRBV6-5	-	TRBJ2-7	TGTGCCAGCAGTTACTCGTCCAGGTCCTCCTACGAGCAGTACTTC	CASSYSSRSSYEQYF
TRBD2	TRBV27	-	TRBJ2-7	TGTGCCAGCAGTTTCGGGGGGGGCGAGCAGTACTTC	CASSFGGGEQYF
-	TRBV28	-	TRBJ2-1	TGTGCCAGCAGTTTTGCAGGGGCGATTCTTGGGGACGATGAGCAGTTCTTC	CASSFAGAILGDDEQFF